This TCR beta chain comes out of a study of cytomegalovirus exposure and HLA in healthy donors. Study-wide results and limits: Several of the most significant clusters appeared, in a later analysis, to be linked to common viral pathogens. A missense variant in DCLRE1C was later tied to TCR beta V- and J-gene trimming.

PCR was performed using 60 Vbeta and 13 Jbeta primers. In the source study's methods: A later analysis tallied roughly 77 million unique TCR beta chains, 10 million to 12 million of them shared. The repertoire was sequenced with immunoSEQ multiplex PCR; TCRdb's copy has only in-frame clones and lacks some. The D gene and trimming were derived from the DNA, and the V and J assignments and clone size from that table. The table lists about 220,000 clones, more than 65% of them singletons. Comment on this clone: Its matching antigen is unknown.

Germline V gene sequence: CDR1 MGHRA, CDR2 YSYEKL. This CDR3 region has 15 residues. Germline trimming cut 3 bases from V and 2 bases from J; bases unmatched to any gene: 4. The source of this sequence is a man aged 18-30 years in good health and CMV-seronegative. Sequenced: PBMCs. The chain combines TRBV4-1 with TRBJ2-7, with 10 bases aligning to TRBD1. The CDR3 protein is CASSHRQGAAYEQYF. The CDR3 coding sequence is TGCGCCAGCAGCCACAGACAGGGGGCAGCCTACGAGCAGTACTTC.